This TCR beta chain comes out of a study of graft-versus-host responses after intestinal transplantation. The overall study: All of the recipients had induction that used anti-thymocyte globulin, then tacrolimus and steroids for approximately 3 years. Study results and caveats: GvH clonotypes were identified within recipient marrow, with a subset emerging first in ileum or blood. There was an association between peak levels of circulating GvH clones and early post-transplant HvG declines.

The CDR3 runs to 13 residues. Germline values: CDR1 SGHNT, CDR2 YYREEE (reference sequence). Trimming pared 1 base from V and 5 bases from J, leaving 9 bases between. There are a few counts of this clone. Its specificity is not known. Generated by immunoSEQ multiplex PCR, the TCRdb table keeps only in-frame clones and is missing some. The table has 90,000 to 150,000 clones, roughly 96% seen once. The sequenced sample was unstimulated CD8+ T cells sorted from spleen or lymph node cells, obtained before intestinal transplant. The sequence was collected from a human donor who received an intestinal transplant. The chain links TRBV5-4 to TRBJ1-1; D not certain. CDR3 residues: CASSLTRGTEAFF. The DNA of the CDR3 is TGTGCCAGCAGCTTGACCCGAGGGACTGAAGCTTTCTTT.